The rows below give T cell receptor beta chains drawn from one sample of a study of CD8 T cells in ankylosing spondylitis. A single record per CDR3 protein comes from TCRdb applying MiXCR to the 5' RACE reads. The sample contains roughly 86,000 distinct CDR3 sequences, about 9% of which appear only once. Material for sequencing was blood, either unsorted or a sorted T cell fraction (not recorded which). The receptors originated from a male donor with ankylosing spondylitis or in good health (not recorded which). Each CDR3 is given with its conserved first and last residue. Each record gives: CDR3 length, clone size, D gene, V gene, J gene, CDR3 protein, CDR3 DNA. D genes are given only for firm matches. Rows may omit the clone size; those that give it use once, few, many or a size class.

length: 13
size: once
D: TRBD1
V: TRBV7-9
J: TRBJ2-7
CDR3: CTSSADRGREQYF
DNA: TGTACCAGCAGCGCCGACAGGGGGCGTGAGCAGTACTTC

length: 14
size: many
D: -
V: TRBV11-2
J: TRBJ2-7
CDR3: CASSLGSSTYEQYF
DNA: TGTGCCAGCAGCTTAGGCAGTTCGACCTACGAGCAGTACTTC

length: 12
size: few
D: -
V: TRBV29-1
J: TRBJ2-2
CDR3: CSVWEDTGELFF
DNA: TGCAGCGTTTGGGAAGACACCGGGGAGCTGTTTTTT

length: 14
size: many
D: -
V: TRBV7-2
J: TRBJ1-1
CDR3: CASSLAGRDSEAFF
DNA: TGTGCCAGCAGCTTAGCGGGCCGGGATTCTGAAGCTTTCTTT

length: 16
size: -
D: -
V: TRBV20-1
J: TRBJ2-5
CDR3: CCARDANRDSQETQYF
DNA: TGCTGTGCTAGAGATGCTAACAGGGACTCGCAAGAGACCCAGTACTTC

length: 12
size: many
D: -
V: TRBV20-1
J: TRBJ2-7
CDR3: CSARESSYEQYF
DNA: TGCAGTGCTAGGGAGAGCTCCTACGAGCAGTACTTC

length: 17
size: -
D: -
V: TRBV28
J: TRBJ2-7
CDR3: CASSDPRPRGPVGEQYF
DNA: TGTGCCAGCAGTGACCCGCGACCCCGGGGGCCAGTGGGTGAGCAGTACTTC

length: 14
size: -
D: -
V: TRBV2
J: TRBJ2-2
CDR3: CASIRLVRTGELFF
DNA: TGTGCCAGCATTCGACTGGTCAGGACCGGGGAGCTGTTTTTT

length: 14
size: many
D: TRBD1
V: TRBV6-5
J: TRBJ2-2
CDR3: CASSRDRRTGELFF
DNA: TGTGCCAGCAGTCGGGACAGGCGGACCGGGGAGCTGTTTTTT

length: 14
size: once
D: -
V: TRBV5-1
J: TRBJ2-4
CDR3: CASSWSLATDIQYF
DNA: TGCGCCAGCAGCTGGAGCCTAGCGACAGACATTCAGTACTTC

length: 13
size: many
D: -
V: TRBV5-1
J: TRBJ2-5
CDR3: CASSQISQETQYF
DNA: TGCGCCAGCAGCCAAATTTCCCAAGAGACCCAGTACTTC

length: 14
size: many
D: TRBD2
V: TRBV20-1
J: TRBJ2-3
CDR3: CRARGGGPTDTQYF
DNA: TGCAGAGCCAGGGGCGGGGGGCCCACAGATACGCAGTATTTT

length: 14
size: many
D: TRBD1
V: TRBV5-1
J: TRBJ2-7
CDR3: CASSKGQAGAEQYF
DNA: TGCGCCAGCAGCAAGGGACAGGCCGGGGCCGAGCAGTACTTC

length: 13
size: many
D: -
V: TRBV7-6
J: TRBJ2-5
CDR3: CASSPIGMETQYF
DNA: TGTGCCAGCAGCCCCATCGGCATGGAGACCCAGTACTTC

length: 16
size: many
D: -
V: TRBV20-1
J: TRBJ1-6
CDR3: CSAPQRASQNNSPLHF
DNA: TGCAGTGCTCCTCAGAGGGCAAGTCAAAACAATTCACCCCTCCACTTT

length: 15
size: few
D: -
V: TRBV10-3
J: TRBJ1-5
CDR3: CAISEFSGVAQPQHF
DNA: TGTGCCATCAGTGAATTTTCGGGGGTGGCTCAGCCCCAGCATTTT

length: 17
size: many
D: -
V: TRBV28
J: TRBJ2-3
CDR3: CASSPLLVAGNTDTQYF
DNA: TGTGCCAGCAGTCCCCTGTTAGTTGCAGGGAACACAGATACGCAGTATTTT

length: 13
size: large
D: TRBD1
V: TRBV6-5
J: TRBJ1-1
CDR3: CASSRQGATEAFF
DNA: TGTGCCAGCAGTCGACAGGGGGCAACTGAAGCTTTCTTT

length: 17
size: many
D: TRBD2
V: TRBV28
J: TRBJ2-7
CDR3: CASQGLAGTTLLYEQYF
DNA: TGTGCCAGTCAGGGACTAGCGGGAACAACACTCCTATACGAGCAGTACTTC

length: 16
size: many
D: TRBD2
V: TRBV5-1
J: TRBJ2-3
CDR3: CASSLGLAGVQDTQYF
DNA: TGCGCCAGCAGCTTGGGACTAGCGGGGGTCCAGGATACGCAGTATTTT

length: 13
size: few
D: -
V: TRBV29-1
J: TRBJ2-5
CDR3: CSVLRGGEETQYF
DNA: TGCAGCGTTCTCAGGGGCGGGGAAGAGACCCAGTACTTC

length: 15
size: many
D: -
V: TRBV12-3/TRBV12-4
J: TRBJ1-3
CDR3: CASSDILLTGNTIYF
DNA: TGTGCCAGCAGCGATATTCTCCTGACTGGAAACACCATATATTTT

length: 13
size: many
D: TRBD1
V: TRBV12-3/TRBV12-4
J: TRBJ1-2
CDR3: CASRQGQGYGYTF
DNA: TGTGCCAGCAGGCAGGGACAGGGATATGGCTACACCTTC

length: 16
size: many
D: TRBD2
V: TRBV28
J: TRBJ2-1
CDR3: CASSPSPRLANNEQFF
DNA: TGTGCCAGCAGTCCCTCCCCCAGACTAGCTAACAATGAGCAGTTCTTC

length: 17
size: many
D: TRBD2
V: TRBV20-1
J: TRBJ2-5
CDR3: CSARDPPAGGNQETQYF
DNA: TGCAGTGCTAGAGATCCCCCAGCGGGGGGGAATCAAGAGACCCAGTACTTC

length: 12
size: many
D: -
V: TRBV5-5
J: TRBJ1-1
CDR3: CASSLNEVSAFF
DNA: TGTGCCAGCAGCTTAAACGAGGTATCCGCTTTCTTT

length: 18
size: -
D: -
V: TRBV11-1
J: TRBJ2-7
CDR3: CASSPIWAGGFLSYEQYF
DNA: TGTGCCAGCAGCCCGATTTGGGCTGGAGGGTTTCTCTCCTACGAGCAGTACTTC

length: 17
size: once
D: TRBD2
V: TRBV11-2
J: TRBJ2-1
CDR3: CASSLEGQGFPSGEQFF
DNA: TGTGCCAGCAGCTTAGAGGGGCAGGGATTTCCTAGCGGAGAGCAGTTCTTC

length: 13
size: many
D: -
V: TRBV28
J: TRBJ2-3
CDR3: CATERGVADTQYF
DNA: TGTGCCACCGAACGCGGGGTCGCAGATACGCAGTATTTT

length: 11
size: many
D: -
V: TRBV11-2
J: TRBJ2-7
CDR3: CASSQTQLQHF
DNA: TGTGCCAGCAGCCAAACACAGCTTCAGCACTTC

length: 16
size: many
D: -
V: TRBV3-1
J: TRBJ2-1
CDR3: CASSQDSGYSHNEQFF
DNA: TGTGCCAGCAGCCAAGACTCGGGGTATAGTCACAATGAGCAGTTCTTC

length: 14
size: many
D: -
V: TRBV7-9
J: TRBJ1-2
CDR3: CASSNREIHYGYTF
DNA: TGTGCCAGCAGCAACAGGGAGATCCACTATGGCTACACCTTC

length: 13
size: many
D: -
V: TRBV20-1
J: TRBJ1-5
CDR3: CSAWKNSNQPQHF
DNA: TGCAGTGCCTGGAAAAATAGCAATCAGCCCCAGCATTTT

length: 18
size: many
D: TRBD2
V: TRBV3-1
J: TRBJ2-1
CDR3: CASSPHASGGSSYNEQFF
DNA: TGTGCCAGCAGCCCCCATGCTAGCGGGGGGAGCTCCTACAATGAGCAGTTCTTC

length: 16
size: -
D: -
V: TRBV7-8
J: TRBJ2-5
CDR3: CASSLVGEGAFETQYF
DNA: TGTGCCAGCAGCTTAGTAGGGGAGGGGGCCTTTGAGACCCAGTACTTC

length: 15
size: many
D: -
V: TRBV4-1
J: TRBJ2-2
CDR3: CASSQGTLNTGELFF
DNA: TGCGCCAGCAGCCAAGGGACCCTTAACACCGGGGAGCTGTTTTTT

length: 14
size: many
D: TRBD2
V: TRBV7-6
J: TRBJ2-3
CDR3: CASIAGGRGDTQYF
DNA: TGTGCAAGCATAGCGGGGGGCCGAGGAGATACGCAGTATTTT

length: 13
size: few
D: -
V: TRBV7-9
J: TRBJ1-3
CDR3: CASSVESGNTIYF
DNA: TGTGCCAGCAGCGTCGAGTCCGGAAACACCATATATTTT

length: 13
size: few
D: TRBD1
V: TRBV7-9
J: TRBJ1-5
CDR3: CASSGQANQPQHF
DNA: TGTGCCAGCAGCGGACAGGCAAATCAGCCCCAGCATTTT

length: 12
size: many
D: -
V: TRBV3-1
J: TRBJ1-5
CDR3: CASSQGEQPQHF
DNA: TGTGCCAGCAGCCAAGGAGAACAGCCCCAGCATTTT

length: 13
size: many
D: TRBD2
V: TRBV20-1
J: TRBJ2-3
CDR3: CSARTSGEDTQYF
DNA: TGCAGTGCAAGGACTAGCGGGGAAGATACGCAGTATTTT

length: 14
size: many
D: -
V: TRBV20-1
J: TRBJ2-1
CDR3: CSATSAGPGNEQFF
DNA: TGCAGTGCGACTTCGGCGGGGCCGGGAAATGAGCAGTTCTTC

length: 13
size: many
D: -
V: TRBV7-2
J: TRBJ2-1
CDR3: CASSRNRDGEQFF
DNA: TGTGCCAGCAGTCGCAACAGGGACGGTGAGCAGTTCTTC

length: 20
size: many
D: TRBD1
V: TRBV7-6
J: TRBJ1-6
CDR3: CASSLGPSRQGQGYNSPLHF
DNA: TGTGCCAGCAGCTTAGGTCCCTCTCGACAGGGTCAAGGGTATAATTCACCCCTCCACTTT

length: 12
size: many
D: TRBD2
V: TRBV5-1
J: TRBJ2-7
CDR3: CASSLAGNEQYF
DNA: TGCGCCAGCAGCTTAGCGGGGAACGAGCAGTACTTC

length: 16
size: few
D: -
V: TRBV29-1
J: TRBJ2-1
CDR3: CSAGAGGAESYNEQFF
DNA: TGCAGCGCCGGTGCTGGGGGCGCCGAATCCTACAATGAGCAGTTCTTC

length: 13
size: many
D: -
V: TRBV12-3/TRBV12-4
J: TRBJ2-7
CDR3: CASSFRPQGEQYF
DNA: TGTGCCAGCAGTTTTAGGCCTCAGGGCGAGCAGTACTTC

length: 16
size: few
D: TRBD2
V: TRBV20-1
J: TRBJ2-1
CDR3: CCARVVRGSSYNEQFF
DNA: TGCTGTGCTAGAGTTGTGCGGGGGAGCTCCTACAATGAGCAGTTCTTC

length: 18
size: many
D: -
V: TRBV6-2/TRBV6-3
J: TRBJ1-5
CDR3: CASSYSKPPTTVDQPQHF
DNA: TGTGCCAGCAGTTACTCGAAACCGCCTACAACCGTCGATCAGCCCCAGCATTTT

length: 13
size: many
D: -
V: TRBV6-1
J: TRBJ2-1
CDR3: CASSEGAGQRQFF
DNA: TGTGCCAGCAGTGAGGGTGCAGGGCAGCGGCAGTTCTTC

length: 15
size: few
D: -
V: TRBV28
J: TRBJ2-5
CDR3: CASSLWWGSEETQYF
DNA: TGTGCCAGCAGTTTATGGTGGGGGTCTGAGGAGACCCAGTACTTC

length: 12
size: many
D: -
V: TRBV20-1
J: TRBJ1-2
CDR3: CSARTSSYGYTF
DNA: TGCAGTGCTCGTACCTCCAGCTATGGCTACACCTTC

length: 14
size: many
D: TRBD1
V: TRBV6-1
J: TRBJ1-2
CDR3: CAGRRTGEDYGYTF
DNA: TGTGCCGGGAGGCGGACAGGGGAGGACTATGGCTACACCTTC

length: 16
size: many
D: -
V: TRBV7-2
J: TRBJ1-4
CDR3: CASSLQGPGTNEKLFF
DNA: TGTGCCAGCAGCCTCCAGGGACCCGGTACTAATGAAAAACTGTTTTTT

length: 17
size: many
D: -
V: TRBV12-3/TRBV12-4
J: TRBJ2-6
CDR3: CASTYRTPLSGANVLTF
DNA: TGTGCCAGCACTTACAGGACCCCCCTCTCTGGGGCCAACGTCCTGACTTTC